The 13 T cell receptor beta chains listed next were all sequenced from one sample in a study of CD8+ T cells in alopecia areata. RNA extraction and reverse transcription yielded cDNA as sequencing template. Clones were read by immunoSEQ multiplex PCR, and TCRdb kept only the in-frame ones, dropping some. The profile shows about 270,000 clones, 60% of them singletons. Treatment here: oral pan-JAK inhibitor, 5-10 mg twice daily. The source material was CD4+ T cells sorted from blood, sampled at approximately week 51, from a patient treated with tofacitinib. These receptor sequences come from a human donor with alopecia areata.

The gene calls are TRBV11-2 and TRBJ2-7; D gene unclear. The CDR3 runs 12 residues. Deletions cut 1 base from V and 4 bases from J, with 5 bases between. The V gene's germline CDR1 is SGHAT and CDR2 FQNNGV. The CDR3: CASSLVGYEQYF. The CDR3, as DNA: TGTGCCAGCAGCTTAGTCGGATACGAGCAGTACTTC.

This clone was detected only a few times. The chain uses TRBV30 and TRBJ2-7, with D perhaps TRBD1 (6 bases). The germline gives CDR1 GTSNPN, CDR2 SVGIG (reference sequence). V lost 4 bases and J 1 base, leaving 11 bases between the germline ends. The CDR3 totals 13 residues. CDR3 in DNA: TGTGCCTGGAACCAGGGGTCGTCCTACGAGCAGTACTTC. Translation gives CAWNQGSSYEQYF.

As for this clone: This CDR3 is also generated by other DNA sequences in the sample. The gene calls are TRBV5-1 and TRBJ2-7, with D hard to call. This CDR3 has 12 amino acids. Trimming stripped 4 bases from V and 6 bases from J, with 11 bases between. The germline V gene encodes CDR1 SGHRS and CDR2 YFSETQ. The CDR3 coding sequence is TGCGCCAGCAGCCCGCCCCCGGGCGAGCAGTACTTC. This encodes CASSPPPGEQYF.

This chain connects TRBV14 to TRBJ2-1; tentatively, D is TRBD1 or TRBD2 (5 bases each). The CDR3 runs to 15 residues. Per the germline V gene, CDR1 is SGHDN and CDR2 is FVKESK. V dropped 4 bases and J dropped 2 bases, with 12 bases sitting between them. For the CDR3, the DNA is TGTGCCAGCAGCCTCCATCGGGGCGCCTACAATGAGCAGTTCTTC. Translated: CASSLHRGAYNEQFF.

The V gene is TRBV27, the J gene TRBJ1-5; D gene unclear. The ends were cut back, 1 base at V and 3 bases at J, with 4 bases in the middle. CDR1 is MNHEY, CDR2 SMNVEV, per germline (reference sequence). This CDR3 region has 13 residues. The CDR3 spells CASSLYANQPQHF. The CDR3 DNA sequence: TGTGCCAGCAGTTTATATGCCAATCAGCCCCAGCATTTT.

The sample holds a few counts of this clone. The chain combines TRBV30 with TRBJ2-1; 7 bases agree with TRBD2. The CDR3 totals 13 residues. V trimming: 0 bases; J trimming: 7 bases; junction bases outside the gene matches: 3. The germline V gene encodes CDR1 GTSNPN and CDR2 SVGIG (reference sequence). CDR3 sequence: CAWSVEGGNEQFF. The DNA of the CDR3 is TGTGCCTGGAGTGTAGAGGGAGGGAATGAGCAGTTCTTC.

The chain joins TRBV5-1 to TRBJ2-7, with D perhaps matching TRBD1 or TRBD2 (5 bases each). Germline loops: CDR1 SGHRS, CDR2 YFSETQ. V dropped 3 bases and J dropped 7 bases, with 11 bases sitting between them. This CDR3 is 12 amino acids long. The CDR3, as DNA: TGCGCCAGCAGCTCCGGGGCGCGGGAGCAGTACTTC. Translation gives CASSSGAREQYF.

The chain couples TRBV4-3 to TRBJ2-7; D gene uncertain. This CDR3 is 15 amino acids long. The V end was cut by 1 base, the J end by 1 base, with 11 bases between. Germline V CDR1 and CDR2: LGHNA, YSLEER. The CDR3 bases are TGCGCCAGCAGCCAAGGGCCCCTGGGATCCTACGAGCAGTACTTC. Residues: CASSQGPLGSYEQYF.

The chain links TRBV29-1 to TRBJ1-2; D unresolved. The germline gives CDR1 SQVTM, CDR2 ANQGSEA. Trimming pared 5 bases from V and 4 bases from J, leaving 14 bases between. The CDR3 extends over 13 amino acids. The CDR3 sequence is CSVSLGDSYGYTF. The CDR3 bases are TGCAGCGTTTCATTGGGAGATAGCTATGGCTACACCTTC.

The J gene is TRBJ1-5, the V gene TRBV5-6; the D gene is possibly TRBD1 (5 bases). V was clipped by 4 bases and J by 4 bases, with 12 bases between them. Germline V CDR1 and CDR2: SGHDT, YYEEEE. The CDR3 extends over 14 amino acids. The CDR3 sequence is CASSRHGGNQPQHF. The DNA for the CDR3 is TGTGCCAGCAGCCGACACGGGGGGAATCAGCCCCAGCATTTT.

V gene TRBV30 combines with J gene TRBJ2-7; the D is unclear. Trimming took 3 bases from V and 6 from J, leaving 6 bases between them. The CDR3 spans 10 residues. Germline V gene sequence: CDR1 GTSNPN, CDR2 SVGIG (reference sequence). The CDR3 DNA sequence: TGTGCCTGGAGCGGGCCCGAGCAGTACTTC. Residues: CAWSGPEQYF. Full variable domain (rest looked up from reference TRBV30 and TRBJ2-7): SQTIHQWPATLVQPVGSPLSLECTVEGTSNPNLYWYRQAAGRGLQLLFYSVGIGQISSEVPQNLSASRPQDRQFILSSKKLLLSDSGFYLCAWSGPEQYFGPGTRLTVT.

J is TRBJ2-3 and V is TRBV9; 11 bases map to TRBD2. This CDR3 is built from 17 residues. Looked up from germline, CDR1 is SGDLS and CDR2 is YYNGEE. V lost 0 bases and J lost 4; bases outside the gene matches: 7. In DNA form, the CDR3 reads TGTGCCAGCAGCGTAGCTAGCGGGGGGAGAGGACCAGATACGCAGTATTTT. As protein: CASSVASGGRGPDTQYF.

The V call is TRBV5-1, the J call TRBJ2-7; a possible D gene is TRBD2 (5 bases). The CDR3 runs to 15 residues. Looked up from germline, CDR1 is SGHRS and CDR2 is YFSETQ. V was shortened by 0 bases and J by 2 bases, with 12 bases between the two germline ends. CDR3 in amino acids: CASSLGPEGTYEQYF. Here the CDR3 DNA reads TGCGCCAGCAGCTTGGGGCCCGAGGGAACCTACGAGCAGTACTTC.